The 22 T cell receptor beta chains given below trace back to one sample, sequenced in a study of blood T cell repertoires in COVID-19. Clones were sequenced by immunoSEQ multiplex PCR, and TCRdb holds only the in-frame ones, with some missing. The data contain 120,000 or so clones, around nine tenths of them seen just once; the ten biggest clones take up roughly 1.2%. Sequencing input: peripheral blood. The receptor set was obtained from a woman older than 75 with acute or convalescent COVID-19.

The CDR3 DNA is TGTGCCAGCACCCCGACACCCAACACTGAAGCTTTCTTT. The encoded protein is CASTPTPNTEAFF. V is TRBV28 and J is TRBJ1-1; D is undetermined. V lost 7 bases to trimming and J lost 2 bases, with 11 bases between them. Germline V lookup: CDR1 MDHEN, CDR2 SYDVKM. The CDR3 has 13 amino acids.

The chain has TRBV6-5 and TRBJ2-7; no reliable D call. The CDR3 consists of 14 residues. The germline gives CDR1 MNHEY, CDR2 SVGAGI. Trimming left V 6 bases short and J 3 bases short, with 15 bases between. The CDR3 reads CASSLTSSNYEQYF. The CDR3 DNA sequence: TGTGCCAGCAGCTTGACATCCTCCAACTACGAGCAGTACTTC.

The chain is built from TRBV9 and TRBJ2-3, with TRBD2 matching 9 bases. J lost 5 bases, V lost 5 bases, and 3 bases had no gene match. The V gene's germline CDR1 is SGDLS and CDR2 YYNGEE. This CDR3 has 13 amino acids. CDR3 sequence: CASSAGGQDTQYF. The CDR3 bases are TGTGCCAGCAGTGCGGGGGGGCAAGATACGCAGTATTTT.

The rearrangement uses TRBV19 and TRBJ2-3; maybe TRBD1 (5 bases). Germline assignment: CDR1 LNHDA and CDR2 SQIVND (reference sequence). This CDR3 spans 15 amino acids. V lost 5 bases and J 2 bases, leaving 14 bases between the germline ends. In DNA, the CDR3 is TGTGCCAGTAGTCCCGACAGCGAATTCACAGATACGCAGTATTTT. The encoded protein is CASSPDSEFTDTQYF.

This chain connects TRBV5-4 to TRBJ2-3; D is unresolved. The CDR3 length is 12 residues. CDR1 and CDR2 (germline): SGHNT, YYREEE (reference sequence). Trimming took 2 bases from V and 4 from J, leaving 5 bases between them. The CDR3 sequence: CASSFRADTQYF. The CDR3 nucleotides are TGTGCCAGCAGCTTTCGCGCAGATACGCAGTATTTT.

The chain is built from TRBV21-1 and TRBJ1-6; the D call in the table, TRBD1, was not verified against the DNA. TRBV21-1 is annotated as a pseudogene. The CDR3 extends over 15 amino acids. CDR3 residues: CASSKPGHYNSPLHF. In DNA, the CDR3 is TGTGCCAGCAGCAAACCGGGACACTATAATTCACCCCTCCACTTT.

This clone was seen more than once but under ten times. The CDR3 spells CASSLGGMTVNNSPLHF. The CDR3 coding sequence is TGTGCCAGCAGCTTAGGCGGCATGACAGTTAATAATTCACCCCTCCACTTT. The chain links TRBV7-8 to TRBJ1-6; D is perhaps TRBD1 (5 bases). V dropped 1 base and J dropped 5 bases, with 15 bases sitting between them. The germline gives CDR1 SGHVS, CDR2 FQNEAQ. The CDR3 is made up of 17 amino acids. Full variable domain (missing parts from reference TRBV7-8 and TRBJ1-6): GAGVSQSPRYKVAKRGQDVALRCDPISGHVSLFWYQQALGQGPEFLTYFQNEAQLDKSGLPSDRFFAERPEGSVSTLKIQRTQQEDSAVYLCASSLGGMTVNNSPLHFGNGTRLTVT.

V usage is TRBV11-3 and J usage is TRBJ2-1; D not certain. This CDR3 has 12 residues. Germline loops: CDR1 SGHNT, CDR2 YENEEA. The ends were cut back, 4 bases at V and 12 bases at J, with 13 bases in the middle. The CDR3 nucleotides are TGTGCCAGCAGCTCCTCAGGATACAGGCAGTTCTTC. Translated: CASSSSGYRQFF.

The chain employs TRBV7-2 and TRBJ1-3; TRBD1 matches at 11 bases. Germline V CDR1 and CDR2: SGHTA, FQGNSA. The V and J ends lost 1 base and 6 bases, in that order; junction bases with no gene match: 5. This CDR3 is built from 16 residues. The CDR3 loop is CASSLDGQGAVNTIYF. CDR3 bases: TGTGCCAGCAGCTTAGACGGACAGGGGGCTGTAAACACCATATATTTT. Full variable domain (outside the CDR3, taken from reference TRBV7-2 and TRBJ1-3): GAGVSQSPSNKVTEKGKDVELRCDPISGHTALYWYRQSLGQGLEFLIYFQGNSAPDKSGLPSDRFSAERTGGSVSTLTIQRTQQEDSAVYLCASSLDGQGAVNTIYFGEGSWLTVV.

The V call is TRBV5-1, the J call TRBJ2-7; D is perhaps TRBD1 (5 bases). Trimming shortened V by 5 bases and J by 2 bases, and 17 bases separated the two germline ends. This CDR3 has 15 amino acids. Germline CDR1 reads SGHRS; CDR2 reads YFSETQ. The CDR3: CASRDTGRTAYEQYF. DNA for the CDR3: TGCGCCAGCAGGGACACAGGACGAACCGCCTACGAGCAGTACTTC.

The count of this clone is one. The chain joins TRBV7-2 to TRBJ1-1; D is ambiguous. This CDR3 has 14 residues. In germline, CDR1 is SGHTA, CDR2 FQGNSA. V shed 0 bases and J shed 8 bases, with 13 bases lying between them. The DNA of the CDR3 is TGTGCCAGCAGCTTAGCCCCTACAGTTATCGAAGCTTTCTTT. This gives the protein CASSLAPTVIEAFF.

This clone is a singleton in its sample. The chain recombines TRBV6-5 with TRBJ2-3, with D perhaps TRBD2 (6 bases). The V gene lost 4 bases and the J gene lost 0 bases, with 11 bases spanning the gap. This CDR3 is built from 15 residues. Germline V gene sequence: CDR1 MNHEY, CDR2 SVGAGI. In DNA, the CDR3 is TGTGCCAGCAGTTTGGGCGGGGTTAGCACAGATACGCAGTATTTT. Protein sequence: CASSLGGVSTDTQYF.

This chain uses TRBV11-1 with TRBJ2-5; TRBD2 is a possible D gene (5 bases). V was clipped by 5 bases and J by 2 bases, with 15 bases between them. CDR3 length: 15 amino acids. Per germline, CDR1 SGHAT and CDR2 FQDESV (reference sequence). CDR3 coding DNA: TGTGCCAGCAGCACTGTGGCTCGGGGACAAGAGACCCAGTACTTC. It codes for CASSTVARGQETQYF. Drawing the rest from reference TRBV11-1 and TRBJ2-5, the complete variable domain is EAEVAQSPRYKITEKSQAVAFWCDPISGHATLYWYRQILGQGPELLVQFQDESVVDDSQLPKDRFSAERLKGVDSTLKIQPAELGDSAMYLCASSTVARGQETQYFGPGTRLLVL.

The chain is built from TRBV5-4 and TRBJ1-6; tentatively, D is TRBD1 (6 bases). Germline assignment: CDR1 SGHNT and CDR2 YYREEE (reference sequence). The CDR3 contains 15 residues. The V end was cut by 7 bases, the J end by 7 bases, with 18 bases between. The CDR3 reads CASYSTGTLNSPLHF. Written as DNA, the CDR3 is TGTGCCAGCTATAGTACAGGGACCTTGAATTCACCCCTCCACTTT.

The chain uses TRBV5-4 and TRBJ1-2; no clear D gene. The V gene lost 4 bases and the J gene lost 8 bases, with 15 bases spanning the gap. This CDR3 contains 13 residues. Germline V gives CDR1 SGHNT, CDR2 YYREEE (reference sequence). Written as DNA, the CDR3 is TGTGCCAGCAGCGGCGGGGAGGGCCAAGGCTACACCTTC. It yields the protein CASSGGEGQGYTF.

This chain joins TRBV2 and TRBJ1-2, with 7 bases lining up with TRBD1. V trimming: 4 bases; J trimming: 7 bases; junction bases outside the gene matches: 12. CDR1 SNHLY and CDR2 FYNNEI come from the germline V gene. This CDR3 is 15 amino acids long. Here the CDR3 reads CASSGGDSGFAGYTF. The CDR3 DNA reads as TGTGCCAGCAGTGGGGGGGACAGTGGGTTTGCTGGCTACACCTTC. Full variable domain (rest looked up from reference TRBV2 and TRBJ1-2): EPEVTQTPSHQVTQMGQEVILRCVPISNHLYFYWYRQILGQKVEFLVSFYNNEISEKSEIFDDQFSVERPDGSNFTLKIRSTKLEDSAMYFCASSGGDSGFAGYTFGSGTRLTVV.

The chain joins TRBV7-8 to TRBJ1-3, with TRBD1 matching over 8 bases. The CDR3 sequence is 18 residues long. V lost 2 bases to trimming and J lost 0 bases; unmatched junction nucleotides: 9. Germline lookup yields CDR1 SGHVS and CDR2 FQNEAQ. The CDR3 is CASSLPRGQGRSGNTIYF. The CDR3 nucleotides are TGTGCCAGCAGCTTACCGAGAGGACAGGGTCGCTCTGGAAACACCATATATTTT.

V gene TRBV5-1 combines with J gene TRBJ2-1; D ambiguous. The ends were cut back, 4 bases at V and 4 bases at J, with 12 bases in the middle. Germline values: CDR1 SGHRS, CDR2 YFSETQ. The length of the CDR3 is 14 residues. CDR3 coding DNA: TGCGCCAGCAGCCCCGACGGAGTTTACAATGAGCAGTTCTTC. Amino acid sequence: CASSPDGVYNEQFF.

With respect to this clone: Germline and junction disagree at one end, which may indicate a read error. The gene calls are TRBV11-2 and TRBJ2-1; 8 bases fit TRBD2. CDR3 length equals 17 residues. The germline gives CDR1 SGHAT, CDR2 FQNNGV. In DNA form, the CDR3 reads TGTGCCAGCAGCTTAGATTTGCTAGCGGGCTCCAACAATGAGCAGTTCTTC. Residues: CASSLDLLAGSNNEQFF.

The chain is built from TRBV12-3 or TRBV12-4 and TRBJ1-5; unclear D gene. The CDR3 sequence is 13 residues long. V lost 2 bases and J lost 5, with 7 bases in between. The CDR3 nucleotides read TGTGCCAGCAGTTTAACCCCAGATCAGCCCCAGCATTTT. It yields the protein CASSLTPDQPQHF.

This clone was seen a few times. The genes are TRBV7-2 and TRBJ2-5; 9 nucleotides match TRBD1. V lost 2 bases to trimming and J lost 5 bases; unmatched junction nucleotides: 9. Germline assignment: CDR1 SGHTA and CDR2 FQGNSA. The CDR3 extends over 16 amino acids. Here the CDR3 reads CASSLTGTGRGETQYF. As DNA, the CDR3 is TGTGCCAGCAGCTTAACCGGGACAGGGCGAGGCGAGACCCAGTACTTC.

The genes are TRBV4-2 and TRBJ2-1, with TRBD2 matching 8 bases. Looked up from germline, CDR1 is LGHNA and CDR2 is YNFKEQ. The CDR3 spans 18 residues. V trimming: 0 bases; J trimming: 1 base; junction bases outside the gene matches: 8. The CDR3 nucleotides read TGTGCCAGCAGCCAAGATTATTACGGCGGGAGGTCCTACAATGAGCAGTTCTTC. This translates into CASSQDYYGGRSYNEQFF.